A single T cell receptor beta chain is shown here with its context. The antigen is unknown. Time point: week 3, after first cycle of checkpoint inhibitor. Patients had no prior systemic cancer treatment, immunosuppressants or other active cancers. The CDR3 spans 14 residues. Germline CDR1 SEHNR, CDR2 FQNEAQ (reference sequence). V lost 9 bases and J 4 bases, leaving 16 bases between the germline ends. This specimen belongs to a study of blood T cell dynamics during melanoma immunotherapy. As for the study in general: Patients with metastatic melanoma got pembrolizumab or nivolumab-ipilimumab as first-line care.

Each bulk PBMC sample had approximately 340 ng DNA loaded. Assay used: immunoSEQ multiplex PCR; TCRdb lists only in-frame clones, some missing. This table holds 15,000 or so clones, around 85% found once. Study findings and constraints: Disease-control patients' PBMC repertoires became either more clonal or more diverse at W3.

The TCR was taken from a human donor with melanoma. The V call is TRBV7-9, the J call TRBJ1-5; a possible D gene is TRBD1 (5 bases). Sequenced material: blood, taken from a patient treated with checkpoint blockade. CDR3 sequence: CASQRGGTNQPQHF. CDR3 DNA sequence: TGTGCCAGTCAACGGGGGGGAACGAATCAGCCCCAGCATTTT.